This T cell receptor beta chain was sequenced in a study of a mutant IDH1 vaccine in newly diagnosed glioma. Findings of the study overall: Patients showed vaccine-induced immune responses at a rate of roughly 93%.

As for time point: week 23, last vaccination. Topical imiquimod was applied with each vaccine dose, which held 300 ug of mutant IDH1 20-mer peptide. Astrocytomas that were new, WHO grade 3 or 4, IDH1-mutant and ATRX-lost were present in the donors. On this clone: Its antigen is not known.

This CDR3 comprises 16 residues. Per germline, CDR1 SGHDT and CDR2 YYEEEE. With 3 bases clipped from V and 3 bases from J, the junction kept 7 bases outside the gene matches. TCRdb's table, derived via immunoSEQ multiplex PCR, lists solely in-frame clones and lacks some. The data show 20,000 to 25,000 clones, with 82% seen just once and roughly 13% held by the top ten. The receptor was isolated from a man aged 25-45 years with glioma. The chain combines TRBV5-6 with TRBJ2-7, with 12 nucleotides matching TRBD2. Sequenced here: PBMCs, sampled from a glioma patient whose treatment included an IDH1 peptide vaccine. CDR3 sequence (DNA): TGTGCCAGCAGCTCGAGACTAGCGGGAGCGCTCTACGAGCAGTACTTC. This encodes CASSSRLAGALYEQYF.